This entry lists 8 T cell receptor beta chains sequenced from one sample in a study of T cells after yellow fever vaccination (dated by TCRdb to between 2018 and 2021). This specimen's treatment or condition label, per the study, means: live attenuated yellow fever vaccine strain. Library creation used 5' RACE. Sequencing used an Illumina HiSeq 2500. In TCRdb, the public reads were trimmed at Q25 with fastp and aligned with MiXCR, with productive beta chains retained. Rows matching on CDR3 protein sequence are summarized as one entry with the most common DNA and genes. The sample table holds around 590,000 distinct CDR3 sequences, of which 10% to 15% were seen once. The ten largest clones add up to about 15% of the sample. The material was PBMCs, obtained on the day of the yellow fever booster vaccination. The source of these receptors is a man aged 25 to 45 who received the YFV17D yellow fever vaccine.

The table lists this clonotype with a few counts. The rearrangement uses TRBV21-1 and TRBJ2-1; whether TRBD1, the table's D call, matches the DNA was not checked. TRBV21-1 corresponds to a pseudogene. This CDR3 contains 17 residues. The CDR3 is CASSKGSAPLSYNEQFF. The CDR3 coding sequence is TGTGCCAGCAGCAAAGGTTCCGCCCCTCTCTCCTACAATGAGCAGTTCTTC.

This sequence joins TRBV24-1 and TRBJ2-2; D perhaps matches TRBD2 (6 bases). Between the trimmed V and J ends, which lost 3 bases and 4 bases, there was a span of 14 bases. The CDR3 consists of 16 residues. CDR1 and CDR2 from the germline V gene are KGHDR and SFDVKD. The CDR3 bases are TGTGCCACCAGTGATCAACTTAGCGGTGTCACCGGGGAGCTGTTTTTT. It codes for CATSDQLSGVTGELFF.

The genes are TRBV14 and TRBJ2-1; TRBD2 agrees at 10 bases. There are 14 residues in the CDR3. The germline CDR1 and CDR2 sequences are SGHDN and FVKESK. After removal of 1 base from V and 9 bases from J, the junction contained 3 bases not matched to a gene. The CDR3 bases are TGTGCCAGCAGCCAAGTGAGCGGGAGGGGTGAGCAGTTCTTC. It translates to CASSQVSGRGEQFF. Full variable domain (remainder filled in from reference TRBV14 and TRBJ2-1): EAGVTQFPSHSVIEKGQTVTLRCDPISGHDNLYWYRRVMGKEIKFLLHFVKESKQDESGMPNNRFLAERTGGTYSTLKVQPAELEDSGVYFCASSQVSGRGEQFFGPGTRLTVL.

The chain combines TRBV20-1 with TRBJ2-4, with 8 bases lining up with TRBD2. Losses at the gene ends were 7 bases for V and 7 bases for J; bases not matched to a gene: 9. This CDR3 comprises 13 residues. Per germline, CDR1 DFQATT and CDR2 SNEGSKA (reference sequence). The CDR3 region is CSGLDGGGNIQYF. CDR3 coding DNA: TGCAGTGGGTTGGACGGCGGGGGGAACATTCAGTACTTC.

V and J are TRBV20-1 and TRBJ2-1; D may match TRBD1 or TRBD2 (6 bases each). Germline CDR1 reads DFQATT; CDR2 reads SNEGSKA (reference sequence). The CDR3 sequence is 17 residues long. Trimming pared 0 bases from V and 0 bases from J, leaving 15 bases between. CDR3 coding DNA: TGCAGTGCTAGAGATCGCCAGGGGAGGAGCTCCTACAATGAGCAGTTCTTC. Translated: CSARDRQGRSSYNEQFF.

The chain couples TRBV20-1 to TRBJ1-1; D ambiguous. V was cut by 3 bases and J by 1 base, with 6 bases left in between. The CDR3 has 12 amino acids. Germline-derived CDR1 and CDR2 are DFQATT and SNEGSKA (reference sequence). In nucleotides, the CDR3 is TGCAGTGCTAGGCCCCAGAACACTGAAGCTTTCTTT. It codes for CSARPQNTEAFF.

This clonotype was recorded a few times. The V gene is TRBV27, the J gene TRBJ2-7; the match to TRBD1 covers 9 bases. Germline V lookup: CDR1 MNHEY, CDR2 SMNVEV (reference sequence). The trim removed 3 bases at V and 2 bases at J, leaving 5 bases unmatched. The CDR3 length is 15 residues. The DNA for the CDR3 is TGTGCCAGCAGTTTTTCCCGGGACAGGGCCTACGAGCAGTACTTC. It yields the protein CASSFSRDRAYEQYF.

This clonotype was detected a few times. The genes are TRBV7-2 and TRBJ2-7, with 7 bases fitting TRBD1. Germline-derived CDR1 and CDR2 are SGHTA and FQGNSA. There are 15 residues in the CDR3. The J segment lost 4 bases and the V segment lost 4 bases, leaving 10 bases of the junction unmatched. The CDR3 nucleotides read TGTGCCAGCAGCTCGGGACCGGGACAGCTATACGAGCAGTACTTC. Translating it yields CASSSGPGQLYEQYF.